The rows below give T cell receptor beta chains drawn from one sample of a study of blood T cell repertoires in COVID-19. The repertoire was sequenced with immunoSEQ multiplex PCR; TCRdb's copy has only in-frame clones and lacks some. The sample consists of 75,000 to 100,000 clones, 75% to 90% of them appearing once. Sequenced material: peripheral blood. The source of these receptors is a woman older than 75 with acute or convalescent COVID-19. Each CDR3 is given with its conserved first and last residue. D genes are given only for firm matches. The size entry is marked missing in some rows and otherwise reads once, few, many or a size class.

v_gene	d_gene	j_gene	abundance	len	CDR3nt	CDR3aa
TRBV2	TRBD1	TRBJ2-2	NA	15	TGTGCCAGCAGTGAAAGGACAGGGGTGGCCGGGGAGCTGTTTTTT	CASSERTGVAGELFF
TRBV11-2	TRBD1	TRBJ2-5	NA	14	TGTGCCAGCAGCTTGGGGACAGAGGTAAAGACCCAGTACTTC	CASSLGTEVKTQYF
TRBV6-6	TRBD1	TRBJ2-7	NA	14	TGTGCCAGCAGTTCCGCGGACAGGTCCTACGAGCAGTACTTC	CASSSADRSYEQYF
TRBV19	TRBD1	TRBJ2-5	NA	15	TGTGCCAGTAGTCCAAGACAGGGGTACCAAGAGACCCAGTACTTC	CASSPRQGYQETQYF
TRBV4-1	NA	TRBJ1-2	NA	14	TGCGCCAGCAGCCAATCTACAGGGAACTATGGCTACACCTTC	CASSQSTGNYGYTF
TRBV7-9	TRBD1	TRBJ1-2	NA	14	TGTGCCAGCAGCTTAGGCGGGGACAGCTATGGCTACACCTTC	CASSLGGDSYGYTF
TRBV19	TRBD1	TRBJ1-2	NA	15	TGTGCCAGTAGTACATCGACAGGGAGAGGCTATGGCTACACCTTC	CASSTSTGRGYGYTF
TRBV4-2	NA	TRBJ2-5	NA	15	TGTGCCAGCAGCCAAGTCTCCCAGGACCAAGAGACCCAGTACTTC	CASSQVSQDQETQYF
TRBV6-5	TRBD1	TRBJ1-2	NA	13	TGTGCCGTGAGGACAGGGCTCTACTATGGCTACACCTTC	CAVRTGLYYGYTF
TRBV6-2/TRBV6-3	NA	TRBJ2-7	many	19	TGTGCCAGCAGTTACCGCGACACGGCGTTAAGTCCTACCTCCTACGAGCAGTACTTC	CASSYRDTALSPTSYEQYF
TRBV28	NA	TRBJ2-5	NA	15	TGTGCCAGCAGTTTATACAGGAACTCCCAAGAGACCCAGTACTTC	CASSLYRNSQETQYF
TRBV30	TRBD1	TRBJ1-3	NA	15	TGTACCCTCAACGCCAGGGACAGGGGAATCAACACCATATATTTT	CTLNARDRGINTIYF
TRBV5-4	TRBD2	TRBJ2-5	NA	15	TGTGCCAGCAGCCCTGCGGGGGGGCGGCAAGAGACCCAGTACTTC	CASSPAGGRQETQYF
TRBV11-2	TRBD1	TRBJ2-3	NA	16	TGTGCCAGCAGCCCCACTGGGACAGGCAAAGGAGATACGCAGTATTTT	CASSPTGTGKGDTQYF
TRBV5-6	TRBD2	TRBJ2-2	once	15	TGTGCCAGCAGCTTGGGACTAGCCGCGGCCGGGGAGCTGTTTTTT	CASSLGLAAAGELFF
TRBV10-3	NA	TRBJ2-1	NA	15	TGTGCCTCCCGCCCCCCGACAGGTACCTACAATGAGCAGTTCTTC	CASRPPTGTYNEQFF
TRBV9	TRBD1	TRBJ1-6	NA	15	TGTGCCAGCAGCGTAGACAGGGGCTATAATTCACCCCTCCACTTT	CASSVDRGYNSPLHF